This T cell receptor beta chain was sequenced for a study of shared clonotypes between healthy human individuals. Sequencing was performed with immunoSEQ multiplex PCR; in TCRdb, only in-frame clones are kept and a portion is missing. The table records 2 million to 3 million clones, around nine tenths of them present only once. CDR3 length: 13 residues. Looked up from germline, CDR1 is MNHEY and CDR2 is SMNVEV (reference sequence). V lost 6 bases and J 7 bases, leaving 15 bases between the germline ends. The sequenced sample was naive CD4+ T cells sorted from blood. Stated subset: CD45RA+ positively selected. This sequence was found in a man aged 18-30 years in good health. The chain uses TRBV27 and TRBJ1-2, with a tentative D call TRBD1 (6 bases). The CDR3 sequence is CASRRREGGGYTF. The CDR3 bases are TGTGCCAGCAGACGTCGGGAGGGGGGTGGCTACACCTTC.